This T cell receptor (beta chain) originates from a study of regulatory T cells in long-lasting Graves disease. This clonotype was seen just once. A much larger clonotype is one base distant, so this may be a read error. Time point noted: newly diagnosed GD, antithyroid drugs for less than 3 months. Scientists built the TCR library using RNA that was extracted from PBMCs. Combining iRepertoire HTBI primers with Arm-PCR of CDR3 regions, the authors built TCR beta libraries. MiXCR was run by TCRdb on the multiplex PCR reads, yielding one entry per CDR3 protein. This table has 680,000 or so distinct CDR3 sequences, approximately 15% appearing once. This same sample was also taken into another study, of T cells in Graves' hyperthyroidism and ophthalmopathy. That source adds: Uncontrolled infection, other autoimmune disease, pregnancy or lactation excluded patients. HTBI primers were the set used in a first-round RT-PCR of the TCR CDR3.

This specimen was peripheral blood mononuclear cells (PBMCs), taken at new diagnosis, from a patient treated with antithyroid drugs. The sequence was obtained from a woman aged 25 to 45 with Graves disease.

CDR3 region: CAARGGDEQFF. The CDR3 nucleotides are TGTGCCGCCCGGGGGGGTGATGAGCAGTTCTTC. The V and J genes are TRBV2 and TRBJ2-1; 8 bases agree with TRBD2. The V gene's germline CDR1 is SNHLY and CDR2 FYNNEI. J gave up 8 bases and V 11 bases, and 5 bases lay outside the gene matches. The CDR3 has 11 amino acids.